One and the same sample provided the 19 T cell receptor beta chains below, sequenced in a study of T cell repertoires in cytomegalovirus infection. A single record per CDR3 protein comes from TCRdb applying MiXCR to the reads. Here the sample spans tens of thousands of distinct CDR3 sequences, 33% being singletons. Their antigens remain unidentified. Sequences were obtained from PBMCs, sequenced either directly or after in vitro stimulation (not recorded which). The source is a human donor in good health (CMV status not recorded). Some clones in this sample may be carry-over from other donors' samples.

V is TRBV6-5 and J is TRBJ1-2; D is uncertain. The CDR3 covers 14 residues. V shed 0 bases and J shed 6 bases, with 11 bases lying between them. Germline loops: CDR1 MNHEY, CDR2 SVGAGI. CDR3 sequence: CASSYSGRQDGYTF. DNA of the CDR3: TGTGCCAGCAGTTACTCAGGGCGGCAAGATGGCTACACCTTC.

The V and J genes are TRBV12-3 or TRBV12-4 and TRBJ1-1; D not certain. CDR3 length: 11 amino acids. The V and J ends lost 6 bases and 3 bases respectively, with 5 bases between them. The CDR3 spells CASRRDTEAFF. The DNA for the CDR3 is TGTGCCAGCAGAAGAGACACTGAAGCTTTCTTT.

This rearrangement joins TRBV28 to TRBJ2-3, with D uncertain. Deletions cut 6 bases from V and 2 bases from J, with 21 bases between. This CDR3 contains 17 residues. Germline V gene sequence: CDR1 MDHEN, CDR2 SYDVKM. The CDR3 sequence: CASSGPPQIISTDTQYF. For the CDR3, the DNA is TGTGCCAGCAGCGGGCCCCCCCAAATCATCTCCACAGATACGCAGTATTTT.

J is TRBJ1-3 and V is TRBV2; a weak D match, TRBD1 (5 bases). This CDR3 is 14 amino acids long. CDR1 and CDR2 (germline): SNHLY, FYNNEI. Trimming took 0 bases from V and 8 from J, leaving 11 bases between them. The CDR3 is CASSEALRGDTIYF. The CDR3 region has the DNA TGTGCCAGCAGTGAAGCGCTTCGGGGGGACACCATATATTTT.

The chain recombines TRBV7-4 with TRBJ2-3; 10 bases are a match to TRBD1. Germline-derived CDR1 and CDR2 are SGHVT and SQSDAQ. The CDR3 is 18 residues long. With 4 bases clipped from V and 4 bases from J, the junction kept 14 bases outside the gene matches. The CDR3 DNA follows: TGTGCCAGCAGCTCGACTACTCCGGGACAGGGGCATTCAGATACGCAGTATTTT. Amino acid sequence: CASSSTTPGQGHSDTQYF. Full variable domain (outside the CDR3, taken from reference TRBV7-4 and TRBJ2-3): GAGVSQSPRYKVAKRGRDVALRCDSISGHVTLYWYRQTLGQGSEVLTYSQSDAQRDKSGRPSGRFSAERPERSVSTLKIQRTEQGDSAVYLCASSSTTPGQGHSDTQYFGPGTRLTVL.

This clonotype was counted only a few times. This chain links TRBV29-1 with TRBJ2-5; 7 bases line up with TRBD2. This CDR3 has 14 amino acids. V was pared by 4 bases and J by 2 bases, with 7 bases of the junction left unmatched. CDR1 SQVTM and CDR2 ANQGSEA come from the germline V gene. CDR3 nucleotides: TGCAGCGTTGGAGTACCGGGGGGACAAGAGACCCAGTACTTC. Its protein product is CSVGVPGGQETQYF.

This sequence joins TRBV19 and TRBJ2-7; D call uncertain. This CDR3 has 15 amino acids. The V and J ends lost 3 bases and 2 bases respectively, with 14 bases between them. Germline assignment: CDR1 LNHDA and CDR2 SQIVND (reference sequence). CDR3 residues: CASSIFLGKTYEQYF. CDR3 DNA: TGTGCCAGTAGTATTTTTCTGGGAAAGACCTACGAGCAGTACTTC.

This clonotype has at least ten counts. This chain uses TRBV7-2 with TRBJ2-5, with a possible D match to TRBD2 (5 bases). The CDR3 extends over 12 amino acids. With 4 bases removed from V and 5 bases from J, the gap between germline ends came to 8 bases. Per the germline V gene, CDR1 is SGHTA and CDR2 is FQGNSA. As DNA, the CDR3 is TGTGCCAGCAGCTCGGGGTATGAGACCCAGTACTTC. It specifies CASSSGYETQYF. Full variable domain (outside the CDR3, taken from reference TRBV7-2 and TRBJ2-5): GAGVSQSPSNKVTEKGKDVELRCDPISGHTALYWYRQSLGQGLEFLIYFQGNSAPDKSGLPSDRFSAERTGGSVSTLTIQRTQQEDSAVYLCASSSGYETQYFGPGTRLLVL.

This clonotype was detected ten times or more. The rearrangement links TRBV7-2 to TRBJ1-5; D gene ambiguous. Germline V CDR1 and CDR2: SGHTA, FQGNSA. This CDR3 comprises 15 residues. V lost 1 base and J lost 2, with 9 bases in between. The DNA for the CDR3 is TGTGCCAGCAGCTTAGAGGTGCACGGCAATCAGCCCCAGCATTTT. It yields the protein CASSLEVHGNQPQHF. The full variable domain, with the rest looked up from reference TRBV7-2 and TRBJ1-5, is GAGVSQSPSNKVTEKGKDVELRCDPISGHTALYWYRQSLGQGLEFLIYFQGNSAPDKSGLPSDRFSAERTGGSVSTLTIQRTQQEDSAVYLCASSLEVHGNQPQHFGDGTRLSIL.

The chain uses TRBV6-5 and TRBJ2-7; D possibly uses TRBD1 or TRBD2 (5 bases each). V was pared by 2 bases and J by 1 base, with 12 bases between. CDR1 MNHEY and CDR2 SVGAGI come from the germline V gene. CDR3 size: 15 residues. The chain's CDR3 is CASSYGGMASYEQYF. DNA for the CDR3: TGTGCCAGCAGTTACGGGGGTATGGCTTCCTACGAGCAGTACTTC.

The chain uses TRBV20-1 and TRBJ2-1, with TRBD1 matching over 8 bases. Per germline, CDR1 DFQATT and CDR2 SNEGSKA (reference sequence). This CDR3 has 13 residues. CDR3: CGFRDRSYNEQFF. DNA of the CDR3: TGCGGCTTCCGGGACAGGTCCTACAATGAGCAGTTCTTC.

This clonotype is deemed medium-sized. The chain uses TRBV5-6 and TRBJ1-5; no definite D call. Per germline, CDR1 SGHDT and CDR2 YYEEEE. The CDR3 has 14 residues. V lost 0 bases to trimming and J lost 0 bases, with 4 bases between them. The CDR3 DNA sequence: TGTGCCAGCAGCTTGGGGTTTAGCAATCAGCCCCAGCATTTT. Its protein product is CASSLGFSNQPQHF.

This clonotype has more than one count but fewer than ten. The rearrangement links TRBV5-6 to TRBJ2-3; 9 positions match TRBD2. This CDR3 spans 14 amino acids. V gave up 6 bases and J gave up 0 bases; unmatched junction bases: 2. CDR1 is SGHDT, CDR2 YYEEEE, per germline. CDR3 sequence (DNA): TGTGCCAGCAAAACTAGCGGGAGCACAGATACGCAGTATTTT. Residues: CASKTSGSTDTQYF.

This clonotype has just a few counts. The chain recombines TRBV20-1 with TRBJ1-2; no reliable D call. Germline-derived CDR1 and CDR2 are DFQATT and SNEGSKA (reference sequence). This CDR3 has 12 amino acids. V was trimmed by 6 bases and J by 5 bases, leaving 13 bases between them. The CDR3 sequence: CSARESWYGYTF. The CDR3 DNA sequence: TGCAGTGCCCGGGAATCTTGGTATGGCTACACCTTC.

The chain uses TRBV5-4 and TRBJ1-1; possible D gene TRBD1, 6 bases. Germline CDR1 is SGHNT and CDR2 is YYREEE (reference sequence). Trimming took off 7 bases at V and 9 bases at J, with 16 bases between the two ends. This CDR3 spans 12 amino acids. CDR3 coding DNA: TGTGCCAGCTCCAACGAAGGGACACAAGCTTTCTTT. Residues: CASSNEGTQAFF.

The rearrangement uses TRBV20-1 and TRBJ1-2, with D unclear. The CDR3 covers 11 residues. Per germline, CDR1 DFQATT and CDR2 SNEGSKA (reference sequence). V lost 1 base and J 7 bases, leaving 7 bases between the germline ends. The CDR3 loop reads CSARGTAGYTF. The CDR3, as DNA: TGCAGTGCTAGAGGGACGGCTGGCTACACCTTC.

This clonotype was picked up a small number of times. The V gene is TRBV28, the J gene TRBJ2-7; 9 positions agree with TRBD1. J was trimmed by 6 bases and V by 6 bases; bases with no gene match: 12. CDR3 length: 15 amino acids. Germline values: CDR1 MDHEN, CDR2 SYDVKM. The CDR3, as DNA: TGTGCCAGCAGCCCCCCCGGGACAGGGCCCTTCGAGCAGTACTTC. Translation gives CASSPPGTGPFEQYF.

The V gene is TRBV2, the J gene TRBJ1-2; D uncertain. V lost 4 bases and J 4 bases, leaving 7 bases between the germline ends. The CDR3 runs to 12 residues. Germline V lookup: CDR1 SNHLY, CDR2 FYNNEI. The CDR3 nucleotides read TGTGCCAGCAGTGCGTTGTCCTATGGCTACACCTTC. Residues: CASSALSYGYTF. Full variable domain (missing parts from reference TRBV2 and TRBJ1-2): EPEVTQTPSHQVTQMGQEVILRCVPISNHLYFYWYRQILGQKVEFLVSFYNNEISEKSEIFDDQFSVERPDGSNFTLKIRSTKLEDSAMYFCASSALSYGYTFGSGTRLTVV.

CDR3 bases: TGTGCCAGCAGCTTAGGGGGGACTAGCGGGGGCACAGATACGCAGTATTTT. Amino acid sequence: CASSLGGTSGGTDTQYF. The chain joins TRBV7-9 to TRBJ2-3; 13 bases are shared with TRBD2. The CDR3 loop spans 17 amino acids. The trim removed 1 base at V and 1 base at J, leaving 2 bases unmatched. Germline-derived CDR1 and CDR2 are SEHNR and FQNEAQ (reference sequence).